This T cell receptor beta chain was sequenced in a study of monozygotic twins with inflammatory bowel disease. Germline values: CDR1 SQVTM, CDR2 ANQGSEA. The CDR3 has 13 amino acids. TCRdb re-called the 5' RACE reads and gives one entry per CDR3 protein, without DNA. The sample totals around 380,000 distinct CDR3 sequences. The TCR comes from a human donor with ulcerative colitis or Crohn's disease, or a healthy co-twin of an affected twin (not recorded which). This rearrangement joins TRBV29-1 to TRBJ1-4; the D call from TCRdb, TRBD1, cannot be confirmed without DNA. Sequencing used blood. The CDR3: CSVQVGGREKLFF. Full variable domain (outside the CDR3, taken from reference TRBV29-1 and TRBJ1-4): SAVISQKPSRDICQRGTSLTIQCQVDSQVTMMFWYRQQPGQSLTLIATANQGSEATYESGFVIDKFPISRPNLTFSTLTVSNMSPEDSSIYLCSVQVGGREKLFFGSGTQLSVL.